The 19 T cell receptor beta chains below all came from one sample that was sequenced in a study of T-cell memory formation after mild COVID-19. Using its own MiXCR run on the 5' RACE reads, TCRdb lists one record per CDR3 protein. The data show around 4,000 distinct CDR3 sequences, less than 20% seen once. The sample taken for sequencing was PBMCs or a T cell subset sorted from them (not recorded which). These receptors were collected from an adult who had mild COVID-19 (a few samples of this study predate the infection). Cell type and time point are not known.

By frequency in the sample, this clonotype is medium-sized. CDR3 nucleotides: TGTGCCACCAGTGACCCAACGACAGGTAGCATATATGGCTACACCTTC. Encoded protein: CATSDPTTGSIYGYTF. The J gene is TRBJ1-2, the V gene TRBV24-1; D may be TRBD1 (6 bases). Per germline, CDR1 KGHDR and CDR2 SFDVKD. The CDR3 length is 16 residues. Trimming removed 4 bases at V and 5 bases at J, with 19 bases between.

In this sample, this clonotype is medium-sized. The chain uses TRBV7-8 and TRBJ1-1, with TRBD1 matching over 9 bases. Germline trimming cut 0 bases from V and 7 bases from J; bases unmatched to any gene: 6. CDR1 and CDR2 from the germline V gene are SGHVS and FQNEAQ. CDR3 length: 15 residues. CDR3 residues: CASSLAATGGSEAFF. The DNA for the CDR3 is TGTGCCAGCAGCTTAGCCGCAACAGGGGGCAGTGAAGCTTTCTTT.

This clonotype is termed medium-sized (0.01 to 0.1%). The V and J genes are TRBV29-1 and TRBJ2-1; possible D gene TRBD1, 6 bases. This CDR3 is built from 13 residues. Trimming took off 3 bases at V and 4 bases at J, with 10 bases between the two ends. Germline V gives CDR1 SQVTM, CDR2 ANQGSEA. The CDR3 protein is CSVETGSYNEQFF. The DNA of the CDR3 is TGCAGCGTTGAGACAGGTTCTTACAATGAGCAGTTCTTC.

Within the sample, this clonotype is medium-sized. The genes are TRBV20-1 and TRBJ1-2; possibly TRBD1 for D (6 bases). CDR1 and CDR2 from the germline V gene are DFQATT and SNEGSKA (reference sequence). Trimming removed 4 bases at V and 1 base at J, with 10 bases between. The CDR3 extends over 13 amino acids. The CDR3 DNA follows: TGCAGTGCTAAGGGGGAGATTAACTATGGCTACACCTTC. Amino acids: CSAKGEINYGYTF.

By proportion, this clonotype is medium-sized. The chain links TRBV7-9 to TRBJ2-2; 7 bases match TRBD1. V was clipped by 3 bases and J by 2 bases; unmatched bases: 9. CDR3 length: 17 amino acids. Germline values: CDR1 SEHNR, CDR2 FQNEAQ (reference sequence). CDR3 DNA sequence: TGTGCCAGCAGCTTTGTTCTGACAGGGAAAAACACCGGGGAGCTGTTTTTT. It yields the protein CASSFVLTGKNTGELFF.

This clonotype is medium-sized in the sample. The gene calls are TRBV3-1 and TRBJ2-3, with D possibly matching TRBD2 (5 bases). The V and J ends lost 4 bases and 2 bases respectively, with 7 bases between them. The CDR3 is 13 residues long. Per germline, CDR1 LGHDT and CDR2 YNNKEL (reference sequence). The chain's CDR3 is CASSRGATDTQYF. Here the CDR3 DNA reads TGTGCCAGCAGCCGGGGAGCCACAGATACGCAGTATTTT.

This clonotype is labeled medium-sized (0.01 to 0.1%). The V call is TRBV5-1, the J call TRBJ1-1; weak D call: TRBD1 (6 bases). Germline V CDR1 and CDR2: SGHRS, YFSETQ. V was cut by 0 bases and J by 5 bases, with 8 bases left in between. CDR3 size: 13 residues. DNA of the CDR3: TGCGCCAGCAGCTTGGAGGGGGGGACTGAAGCTTTCTTT. This sequence encodes CASSLEGGTEAFF. The entire variable domain, with the rest obtained from reference TRBV5-1 and TRBJ1-1, is as follows: KAGVTQTPRYLIKTRGQQVTLSCSPISGHRSVSWYQQTPGQGLQFLFEYFSETQRNKGNFPGRFSGRQFSNSRSEMNVSTLELGDSALYLCASSLEGGTEAFFGQGTRLTVV.

This clonotype is labeled medium-sized. The J gene is TRBJ2-5, the V gene TRBV6-5, with unresolved D. CDR1 and CDR2 from the germline V gene are MNHEY and SVGAGI. V dropped 0 bases and J dropped 7 bases, with 15 bases sitting between them. The CDR3 spans 15 residues. CDR3 DNA: TGTGCCAGCAGTTACTCGAAGTTAGACATCGGGACCCAGTACTTC. This encodes CASSYSKLDIGTQYF.

In DNA form, the CDR3 reads TGTGCCAGCAGTTCCCAGAGCAATGAGCAGTTCTTC. It yields the protein CASSSQSNEQFF. V and J are TRBV12-3 or TRBV12-4 and TRBJ2-1; D call uncertain. This CDR3 is 12 amino acids long. With 4 bases removed from V and 6 bases from J, the gap between germline ends came to 7 bases.

This clonotype is labeled medium-sized (0.01 to 0.1%). The chain recombines TRBV5-4 with TRBJ1-6; D is ambiguous. The germline CDR1 and CDR2 sequences are SGHNT and YYREEE (reference sequence). V shed 7 bases and J shed 10 bases, with 18 bases lying between them. The CDR3 length is 14 residues. The chain's CDR3 is CASGPFLRNSPLHF. The CDR3 DNA is TGTGCCAGCGGACCCTTTTTGCGGAACTCACCCCTCCACTTT.

This clonotype is deemed medium-sized. This chain connects TRBV7-6 to TRBJ2-3; D not certain. The CDR3 sequence is 12 residues long. The V gene lost 2 bases and the J gene lost 9 bases, with 9 bases spanning the gap. In germline, CDR1 is SGHVS, CDR2 FNYEAQ. CDR3 sequence reads: CASSLRPDTQYF. The CDR3 DNA follows: TGTGCCAGCAGCTTACGGCCTGACACGCAGTATTTT.

This clonotype is medium-sized (0.01 to 0.1%) by share. CDR3 sequence: CASRSVVTDTQYF. The CDR3 DNA sequence: TGTGCCAGCAGGAGCGTTGTAACAGATACGCAGTATTTT. This chain uses TRBV25-1 with TRBJ2-3; D not resolved. Germline CDR1 reads MGHDK; CDR2 reads SYGVNS. Trimming stripped 6 bases from V and 3 bases from J, with 10 bases between. The CDR3 sequence is 13 residues long. Full variable domain (remainder filled in from reference TRBV25-1 and TRBJ2-3): EADIYQTPRYLVIGTGKKITLECSQTMGHDKMYWYQQDPGMELHLIHYSYGVNSTEKGDLSSESTVSRIRTEHFPLTLESARPSHTSQYLCASRSVVTDTQYFGPGTRLTVL.

This clonotype counts as medium-sized. The chain employs TRBV5-1 and TRBJ2-7, with 9 bases lining up with TRBD1. The germline V gene encodes CDR1 SGHRS and CDR2 YFSETQ. Trimming cost V 2 bases and J 6 bases; bases outside gene matches: 6. CDR3 size: 14 residues. The CDR3 spells CASSFLTGGSEQYF. As DNA, the CDR3 is TGCGCCAGCAGCTTTCTTACAGGGGGCTCCGAGCAGTACTTC.

This chain uses TRBV15 with TRBJ2-1; TRBD2 aligns across 9 bases. The V segment lost 0 bases and the J segment 7 bases; nucleotides outside the gene matches: 7. Germline V gene data show CDR1 as LNHNV and CDR2 as YYDKDF (reference sequence). The CDR3 runs to 16 residues. CDR3 bases: TGTGCCACCAGCAGAGAGCGGGAGGGCCTCCATAATGAGCAGTTCTTC. Its protein is CATSREREGLHNEQFF. The variable domain in full, completed from reference TRBV15 and TRBJ2-1, reads DAMVIQNPRYQVTQFGKPVTLSCSQTLNHNVMYWYQQKSSQAPKLLFHYYDKDFNNEADTPDNFQSRRPNTSFCFLDIRSPGLGDTAMYLCATSREREGLHNEQFFGPGTRLTVL.

By proportion, this clonotype is medium-sized. The chain carries TRBV2 and TRBJ2-5; possible D gene TRBD1, 6 bases. Germline CDR1 SNHLY, CDR2 FYNNEI. The CDR3 spans 14 residues. The V gene lost 4 bases and the J gene lost 7 bases, with 16 bases spanning the gap. CDR3 in amino acids: CASSGGRGSGTQYF. The CDR3 nucleotides are TGTGCCAGCAGTGGGGGGCGCGGATCCGGGACCCAGTACTTC.

This clonotype is deemed medium-sized. J is TRBJ1-6 and V is TRBV5-1; D is undetermined. The CDR3 has 13 amino acids. Germline-derived CDR1 and CDR2 are SGHRS and YFSETQ. Between the trimmed V and J ends, which lost 2 bases and 7 bases, there was a span of 7 bases. CDR3 bases: TGCGCCAGCAGCTTCGACACCAATTCACCCCTCCACTTT. This codes for CASSFDTNSPLHF.

Sample share makes this clonotype medium-sized (0.01 to 0.1%). V is TRBV6-6 and J is TRBJ2-7, with a weak D call TRBD2 (5 bases). Trimming pared 5 bases from V and 3 bases from J, leaving 23 bases between. Germline CDR1 MNHNY, CDR2 SVGAGI (reference sequence). This CDR3 contains 17 residues. CDR3 region: CASSPGVVENHHYEQYF. CDR3 in DNA: TGTGCCAGCAGTCCCGGGGTTGTCGAGAATCACCACTACGAGCAGTACTTC.

V and J are TRBV27 and TRBJ2-1; TRBD2 agrees at 8 bases. J gave up 6 bases and V 5 bases, and 9 bases lay outside the gene matches. CDR1 and CDR2 (germline): MNHEY, SMNVEV (reference sequence). The CDR3 length is 15 residues. CDR3: CASSLSGGPANEQFF. For the CDR3, the DNA is TGTGCCAGCAGTCTAAGCGGGGGCCCAGCCAATGAGCAGTTCTTC.

The chain joins TRBV24-1 to TRBJ2-5, with D maybe TRBD1 (5 bases). The CDR3 runs 15 residues. In germline, CDR1 is KGHDR, CDR2 SFDVKD. Trimming took off 3 bases at V and 1 base at J, with 11 bases between the two ends. CDR3 region: CATSDDTRVQETQYF. DNA of the CDR3: TGTGCCACCAGTGATGACACCAGGGTCCAAGAGACCCAGTACTTC.